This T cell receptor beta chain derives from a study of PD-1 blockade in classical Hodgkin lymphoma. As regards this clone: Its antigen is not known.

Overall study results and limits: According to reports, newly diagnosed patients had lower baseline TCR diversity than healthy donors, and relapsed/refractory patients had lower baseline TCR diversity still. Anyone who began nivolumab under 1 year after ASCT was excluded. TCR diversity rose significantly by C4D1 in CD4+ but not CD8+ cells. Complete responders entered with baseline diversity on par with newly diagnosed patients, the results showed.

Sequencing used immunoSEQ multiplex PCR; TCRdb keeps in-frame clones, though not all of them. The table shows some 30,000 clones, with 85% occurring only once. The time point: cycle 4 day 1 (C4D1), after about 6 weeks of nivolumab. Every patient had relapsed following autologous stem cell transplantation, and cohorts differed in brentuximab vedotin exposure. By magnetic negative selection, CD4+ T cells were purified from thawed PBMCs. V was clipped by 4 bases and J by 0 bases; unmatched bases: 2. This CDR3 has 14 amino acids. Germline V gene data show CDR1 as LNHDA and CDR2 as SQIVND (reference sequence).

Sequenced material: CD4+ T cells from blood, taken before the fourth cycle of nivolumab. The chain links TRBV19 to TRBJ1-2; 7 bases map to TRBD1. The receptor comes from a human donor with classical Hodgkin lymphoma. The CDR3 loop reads CASSRGQPNYGYTF. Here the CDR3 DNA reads TGTGCCAGTAGTAGGGGACAGCCTAACTATGGCTACACCTTC.